This record looks at one T cell receptor beta chain sequence and its context. The antigen remains undetermined. This sample is drawn from a study of graft-versus-host responses after intestinal transplantation. Study-level points and caveats: Ileal or blood samples showed some GvH clones first, and such clones were also found in recipient marrow.

Germline V gene lookup returns CDR1 SGHTA and CDR2 FQGTGA. V gave up 1 base and J gave up 4 bases, with 12 bases separating them. The CDR3 sequence is 15 residues long. Profiled with immunoSEQ multiplex PCR; TCRdb holds only in-frame clones, not every one. The sample holds more than 65,000 clones; 90% are singletons and the top ten take about 1.3%. The TCR originated in a human donor who received an intestinal transplant. The sequencing here drew on unstimulated CD8+ T cells sorted from spleen or lymph node cells, taken before intestinal transplant. The V call is TRBV7-3, the J call TRBJ2-3; TRBD2 is a possible D gene (5 bases). The CDR3 loop reads CASSLRGIEADTQYF. The CDR3 bases are TGTGCCAGCAGCTTAAGAGGGATTGAAGCAGATACGCAGTATTTT.